This TCR beta chain derives from a study of T cell responses to AZD1222 COVID-19 vaccine (dated by TCRdb to about 2021). Some background on the complete study: A total of approximately 250 trial participants underwent TCR sequencing, of whom 207 had received two doses of AZD1222 and roughly 26 had received two doses of the MenACWY control vaccine. Trial participants were enrolled by age into 18-55, 56-69 and 70-plus year subgroups, with about 150, 27 and 61 TCR-sequenced participants respectively. General conclusions and limits of the study: Epitopes outside the regions mutated in the B.1.351 and B.1.1.7 variants were reportedly recognized by nearly half of the unique spike-specific TCRs. After two AZD1222 doses, spike-specific TCR breadth and depth were significantly higher than at day 0 and than in MenACWY recipients. The vaccine-associated CD4 TCRs covered the entire spike protein, and the dominant responses fell in regions 160-218 and 743-854. Conclusions about previously exposed vaccinees were limited because only a handful of AZD1222 recipients were SARS-CoV-2 seropositive at baseline. Because no day 14 peak-response samples were available, repertoires were characterized only after the peak T cell response. In the small 56-69-year group, the increase in depth fell short of significance, most likely because of low power. Participants were mostly white British, with more females than males. The authors suggested clonal diversity may have been underestimated.

The CDR3 regions of human TCRbeta chains were subjected to immunosequencing. For the original study's pipeline: TCRs in the repertoires were compared against a reference library of SARS-CoV-2-specific TCRs that had been generated with the MIRA antigen-specificity platform. Breadth was defined as the fraction of unique TCRs that were SARS-CoV-2-associated. Depth was defined as the fraction of total T cells that were SARS-CoV-2-associated. Each spike-specific TCR was assigned to its reactive spike region and to a CD4 or CD8 class using the MIRA data. Log10-transformed breadth and depth values were compared by one-way ANOVA with Sidak's multiple comparisons tests. The table comes from immuneACCESS by way of TCRdb, which keeps in-frame sequences with V and J called. Part of the clones is missing from these tables; in studies checked, under half for an unresolved V gene and the rest for unknown reasons. That table supplies the V and J calls and clone size; D and trimming were determined from the DNA. This sample holds 65,000 to 80,000 clones; around 90% were observed only once. The top ten constitute under 7.5% of the sample.

The sample's time point label, decoded: baseline before first vaccination. The sample's treatment or condition label, decoded: meningococcal conjugate vaccine given as trial control. The vaccinee samples were drawn from two UK trials, COV001 and COV002, one of which was a single-blind randomized controlled phase 2/3 trial testing AZD1222 (ChAdOx1 nCoV-19) in healthy adults. For TCRbeta chain sequencing, PBMC samples were collected from trial participants at day 0 and at day 28 after the second dose. Trimming takes 0 bases from V and 3 bases from J, and the germline ends sit 12 bases apart. From the germline V gene, CDR1 is MNHEY and CDR2 is SVGAGI. The CDR3 starts with the cysteine, ends with the phenylalanine, and has 15 residues. CDR3 DNA only is kept here, 45 bases in frame from base 1. In regard to this clone: Its antigen remains unidentified. No clone much larger than this one lies a single base away; base qualities are absent.

This sequence was found in an adult in good health. The chain uses TRBV6-5 and TRBJ2-7; too little of a D gene remains to name it. This specimen was peripheral blood, taken on day 0 of MenACWY control vaccination. The CDR3: CASSYSHLGNYEQYF. At the DNA level, the sequence is TGTGCCAGCAGTTACTCCCATCTGGGGAACTACGAGCAGTACTTC.